The text below deals with one T cell receptor (beta chain). Antigen specificity is unknown. The record originates from a study of blood T cells in healthy people across ages. For the second PCR, which ran for 7 to 11 cycles, a sample-barcoded 5' primer and a J-beta primer mix were used. TCRdb called the 5' RACE reads again in MiXCR, with one record for every CDR3 protein. Among roughly 700,000 distinct CDR3 sequences listed, 45% to 50% were seen once. Each donor had roughly 10 milliliters of peripheral blood drawn. The amount of total RNA extracted per sample was at least 5 micrograms. The study, taken as a whole, reports: It was found that TCR beta diversity correlated strongly with the percentage of naive T cells.

This TCR derives from a woman aged 55-69 years in good health. The sequenced sample consisted of blood.

The DNA of the CDR3 is TGTGCCAGCAGTCGTGGTAGAGGGGAGACCCAGTACTTC. Translating gives CASSRGRGETQYF. The gene calls are TRBV28 and TRBJ2-5; a weak D match, TRBD2 (5 bases). Trimming took 5 bases from V and 5 from J, leaving 12 bases between them. CDR3 size: 13 residues. Germline CDR1 and CDR2: MDHEN and SYDVKM.